Included here is one T cell receptor (beta chain) sequence, with context. Antigen: not known. The CDR3 runs to 16 residues. Germline CDR1 is MNHNS and CDR2 is SASEGT. V shed 2 bases, J shed 16 bases, and the junction held 16 bases outside the gene matches. The data were obtained in a study of T cell responses to AZD1222 COVID-19 vaccine. General observations from the study: Repertoire collection took place solely once the T cell response had peaked. Donors were largely white British and mainly female; clonal diversity was possibly underestimated. Just five or six AZD1222 recipients were seropositive at baseline. Dominant at 160-218 and 743-854, vaccine-associated CD4 TCRs also spanned spike.

Clones were sequenced by immunoSEQ multiplex PCR, and TCRdb holds only the in-frame ones, with some missing. The table lists around 71,000 clones, roughly 80% of them singletons. The sample consisted of peripheral blood, taken on day 0 of AZD1222 vaccination. This clonotype was obtained from an adult in good health. The chain carries TRBV6-1 and TRBJ2-1; 11 nucleotides agree with TRBD2. The CDR3 loop reads CASSETRLAGGEGQFF. The CDR3 DNA follows: TGTGCCAGCAGTGAAACAAGGCTAGCGGGGGGAGAGGGTCAATTCTTC.